These 14 T cell receptor beta chains were all obtained from the same sample, sequenced in a study of cytomegalovirus exposure and HLA in healthy donors. With 60 Vbeta and 13 Jbeta primers, the PCR was carried out. This table comes from immunoSEQ multiplex PCR, and its TCRdb copy is limited to in-frame clones, with some not included. The data show about 160,000 clones, nearly 80% seen once. The material sequenced was PBMCs. These receptors originate from a middle-aged woman in good health and CMV-seronegative.

V gene TRBV19 combines with J gene TRBJ2-3; 8 bases are a match to TRBD2. There are 17 residues in the CDR3. From germline, CDR1 is LNHDA and CDR2 SQIVND (reference sequence). V was pared by 9 bases and J by 0 bases, with 14 bases of the junction left unmatched. CDR3 sequence reads: CASATLGAGASTDTQYF. In DNA form, the CDR3 reads TGTGCCAGCGCCACGCTAGGAGCGGGGGCTAGCACAGATACGCAGTATTTT.

The chain joins TRBV19 to TRBJ2-3; a weak D match, TRBD2 (7 bases). Trimming removed 8 bases from V and 6 bases from J, with 24 bases in between. In germline, CDR1 is LNHDA, CDR2 SQIVND (reference sequence). The CDR3 covers 16 residues. For the CDR3, the DNA is TGTGCCAGTTCCCGTTGGGAGGGGGGGTCATCGGATACGCAGTATTTT. The encoded protein is CASSRWEGGSSDTQYF.

This clone was seen a few times. This rearrangement joins TRBV2 to TRBJ2-5, with 9 bases lining up with TRBD2. Germline values: CDR1 SNHLY, CDR2 FYNNEI. The CDR3 extends over 15 amino acids. Losses at the gene ends were 2 bases for V and 4 bases for J; bases not matched to a gene: 5. CDR3 loop: CASSEHSGGGETQYF. The DNA of the CDR3 is TGTGCCAGCAGTGAACATAGCGGGGGCGGAGAGACCCAGTACTTC.

The chain joins TRBV5-1 to TRBJ1-2; TRBD1 matches 7 bases. With V trimmed by 2 bases and J by 8 bases, 9 bases remained unmatched. CDR3 length: 14 amino acids. Germline-derived CDR1 and CDR2 are SGHRS and YFSETQ. The CDR3 DNA reads as TGCGCCAGCAGCTTCGGGACAGAAGGTTTCGGCTACACCTTC. Its translation: CASSFGTEGFGYTF.

The chain links TRBV6-5 to TRBJ2-4, with a possible D match to TRBD2 (7 bases). Germline-derived CDR1 and CDR2 are MNHEY and SVGAGI. The CDR3 sequence is 15 residues long. The V end was cut by 2 bases, the J end by 6 bases, with 14 bases between. The CDR3 nucleotides are TGTGCCAGCAGTTACGGGTATGGGGGGGCAAACATTCAGTACTTC. This codes for CASSYGYGGANIQYF.

The CDR3 loop is CASSRESNYGYTF. CDR3 nucleotide sequence: TGTGCCAGCAGTCGGGAGTCTAACTATGGCTACACCTTC. This sequence joins TRBV7-8 and TRBJ1-2, with D uncertain. Trimming shortened V by 6 bases and J by 0 bases, and 8 bases separated the two germline ends. The CDR3 covers 13 residues. Germline lookup yields CDR1 SGHVS and CDR2 FQNEAQ.

In its sample, this clone was seen a few times. This rearrangement joins TRBV5-6 to TRBJ1-1; 9 bases are a match to TRBD1. Germline V gene data show CDR1 as SGHDT and CDR2 as YYEEEE. This CDR3 has 15 amino acids. V lost 4 bases and J lost 1; bases outside the gene matches: 5. The chain's CDR3 is CASSERTGANTEAFF. Here the CDR3 DNA reads TGTGCCAGCAGCGAGCGGACAGGGGCGAACACTGAAGCTTTCTTT. Looking up the rest from reference TRBV5-6 and TRBJ1-1 gives the full variable domain: DAGVTQSPTHLIKTRGQQVTLRCSPKSGHDTVSWYQQALGQGPQFIFQYYEEEERQRGNFPDRFSGHQFPNYSSELNVNALLLGDSALYLCASSERTGANTEAFFGQGTRLTVV.

The gene calls are TRBV5-1 and TRBJ2-5; 9 bases line up with TRBD1. Germline V gene sequence: CDR1 SGHRS, CDR2 YFSETQ. The CDR3 covers 14 residues. Trimming at V came to 2 bases and at J to 5 bases, leaving 4 bases not matched to a gene. The CDR3 DNA reads as TGCGCCAGCAGCTTTATGGACAGGGGCGAGACCCAGTACTTC. Protein product: CASSFMDRGETQYF.

The chain combines TRBV6-5 with TRBJ1-6, with D possibly TRBD1 on 5 matching bases. This CDR3 is 14 amino acids long. Between the trimmed V and J ends, which lost 5 bases and 5 bases, there was a span of 10 bases. Germline CDR1 is MNHEY and CDR2 is SVGAGI. The CDR3 nucleotides are TGTGCCAGCAGTCGGACACGGAATAATTCACCCCTCCACTTT. As protein: CASSRTRNNSPLHF.

This clone was seen only a few times. The chain couples TRBV11-2 to TRBJ2-3; 9 bases are a match to TRBD1. CDR1 is SGHAT, CDR2 FQNNGV, per germline. The CDR3 length is 14 residues. Trimming removed 6 bases from V and 6 bases from J; junction bases left unmatched: 7. The CDR3 bases are TGTGCCAGCAGTTCGGGACAGGGTATGGATACGCAGTATTTT. Protein: CASSSGQGMDTQYF.

The chain carries TRBV11-2 and TRBJ1-1, with TRBD1 as a possible D gene (5 bases). Germline V CDR1 and CDR2: SGHAT, FQNNGV. Deletions cut 1 base from V and 7 bases from J, with 16 bases between. This CDR3 is 15 amino acids long. CDR3: CASSLVSGLGNEAFF. The CDR3 DNA is TGTGCCAGCAGCTTAGTATCAGGGTTAGGCAATGAAGCTTTCTTT.

This clone was found a few times. The chain has TRBV5-1 and TRBJ1-4, with 7 bases identical to TRBD1. Germline V gene data show CDR1 as SGHRS and CDR2 as YFSETQ. The CDR3 covers 15 residues. Losses at the gene ends were 4 bases for V and 4 bases for J; bases not matched to a gene: 7. The CDR3 DNA is TGCGCCAGCAGCATAACAGGGGCCGTTAATGAAAAACTGTTTTTT. This encodes CASSITGAVNEKLFF. Using reference TRBV5-1 and TRBJ1-4 for the parts outside the CDR3, the full variable domain is KAGVTQTPRYLIKTRGQQVTLSCSPISGHRSVSWYQQTPGQGLQFLFEYFSETQRNKGNFPGRFSGRQFSNSRSEMNVSTLELGDSALYLCASSITGAVNEKLFFGSGTQLSVL.

The chain links TRBV6-1 to TRBJ1-5; D remains unclear. Trimming took off 2 bases at V and 0 bases at J, with 8 bases between the two ends. In germline, CDR1 is MNHNS, CDR2 SASEGT. There are 15 residues in the CDR3. The DNA for the CDR3 is TGTGCCAGCAGTGAAAGAGCTGGTAGCAATCAGCCCCAGCATTTT. This gives the protein CASSERAGSNQPQHF.

This clone was seen just once. The gene calls are TRBV9 and TRBJ1-6, with D perhaps TRBD1 (5 bases). The CDR3 consists of 13 residues. CDR1 and CDR2 (germline): SGDLS, YYNGEE. Trimming shortened V by 3 bases and J by 6 bases, and 7 bases separated the two germline ends. The CDR3 here is CASSAQGNSPLHF. Written as DNA, the CDR3 is TGTGCCAGCAGCGCCCAGGGTAATTCACCCCTCCACTTT.